These 25 T cell receptor beta chains originate from one sample sequenced in a study of T cells in Graves' hyperthyroidism and ophthalmopathy. TCR beta CDR3 regions were amplified from RNA transcripts. Carried out on the TCR CDR3, a first-round RT-PCR used the HTBI primer set. One entry per CDR3 protein, called by TCRdb with MiXCR from the multiplex PCR reads. The sample has about 690,000 distinct CDR3 sequences; around 16% are singletons. Specimen: blood. The receptors were sampled from a man aged 45-65 years with Graves' hyperthyroidism.

Many counts were recorded for this clonotype. This rearrangement joins TRBV7-2 to TRBJ1-1; TRBD1 agrees at 7 bases. Losses at the gene ends were 4 bases for V and 8 bases for J; bases not matched to a gene: 13. The CDR3 is 15 amino acids. Germline V CDR1 and CDR2: SGHTA, FQGNSA. This chain's CDR3 is CASSSGNRGAGEAFF. The CDR3, as DNA: TGTGCCAGCAGCTCGGGAAACAGGGGAGCGGGGGAAGCTTTCTTT.

This clonotype has at least ten counts. Relative to the germline gene, one junction end is altered; a read error may explain this. The V and J genes are TRBV6-1 and TRBJ1-5, with no clear D. The CDR3 runs to 15 residues. Germline CDR1 MNHNS, CDR2 SASEGT. CDR3 residues: CASTPTIRSSQPQHF. CDR3 nucleotides: TGTGCCAGCACCCCGACAATCCGGAGCAGTCAGCCCCAGCATTTT.

The gene calls are TRBV4-3 and TRBJ2-2, with 7 bases that match TRBD2. CDR3 size: 16 residues. The J segment lost 1 base and the V segment lost 0 bases, leaving 2 bases of the junction unmatched. Per germline, CDR1 LGHNA and CDR2 YSLEER. This chain's CDR3 is CASSQDPSGNTGELFF. The CDR3 DNA reads TGCGCCAGCAGCCAAGATCCTAGCGGGAACACCGGGGAGCTGTTTTTT.

This chain links TRBV12-3 or TRBV12-4 with TRBJ2-1, with 11 nucleotides matching TRBD2. V trimming: 7 bases; J trimming: 5 bases; junction bases outside the gene matches: 7. CDR3 length: 15 amino acids. The CDR3 DNA sequence: TGTGCCAGCACCCCTCTAGCGGGGGGCCACAATGAGCAGTTCTTC. Translation: CASTPLAGGHNEQFF.

This clonotype was observed many times. The chain uses TRBV19 and TRBJ1-1; TRBD1 might be the D (5 bases). The V gene lost 2 bases and the J gene lost 3 bases, with 10 bases spanning the gap. CDR3 length equals 14 residues. CDR1 is LNHDA, CDR2 SQIVND, per germline (reference sequence). This CDR3 reads CASSISGGDTEAFF. The CDR3 nucleotides are TGTGCCAGTAGTATATCTGGGGGAGACACTGAAGCTTTCTTT.

The chain couples TRBV5-1 to TRBJ2-1; 7 bases are a match to TRBD1. Unmatched junction bases numbered 7, after V lost 4 bases and J lost 9 bases. Germline lookup yields CDR1 SGHRS and CDR2 YFSETQ. The CDR3 has 13 amino acids. CDR3 DNA sequence: TGCGCCAGCAGCCCAACGACAGGGACTGAGCAGTTCTTC. Amino acid sequence: CASSPTTGTEQFF.

This clonotype was observed at least ten times. This rearrangement joins TRBV19 to TRBJ1-5; unclear D gene. The V gene's germline CDR1 is LNHDA and CDR2 SQIVND (reference sequence). CDR3 length: 13 residues. The V end was cut by 3 bases, the J end by 7 bases, with 10 bases between. The CDR3 region has the DNA TGTGCCAGTAGTATTTGGGAAGGACAGCCCCAGCATTTT. Translated: CASSIWEGQPQHF.

This clonotype appeared many times. The chain joins TRBV19 to TRBJ2-1, with D tentatively TRBD2 (5 bases). Germline CDR1 and CDR2: LNHDA and SQIVND (reference sequence). This CDR3 comprises 16 residues. The V and J ends lost 8 bases and 2 bases respectively, with 19 bases between them. DNA for the CDR3: TGTGCCAGTTCTTCCTGGTCTAGCTTCCCCTACAATGAGCAGTTCTTC. The encoded protein is CASSSWSSFPYNEQFF.

This clonotype was counted ten times or more. The CDR3 region has the DNA TGTGCCAGCAGCTTTGCGGGAGGGGGCAATGAGCAGTTCTTC. Translating it yields CASSFAGGGNEQFF. V is TRBV7-2 and J is TRBJ2-1; TRBD2 matches at 9 bases. The length of the CDR3 is 14 residues. J was trimmed by 6 bases and V by 3 bases; bases with no gene match: 3. The germline V gene encodes CDR1 SGHTA and CDR2 FQGNSA.

This clonotype was recorded only once. The chain recombines TRBV28 with TRBJ1-1; D is ambiguous. Trimming took off 6 bases at V and 1 base at J, with 12 bases between the two ends. From germline, CDR1 is MDHEN and CDR2 SYDVKM. CDR3 length equals 14 residues. The CDR3, as DNA: TGTGCCAGCAGACACCCTACAGCGAACACTGAAGCTTTCTTT. Its translation: CASRHPTANTEAFF.

The CDR3 nucleotides read TGTGCCAGCAGTTTATGGGCGGCTAGCAATCAGCCCCAGCATTTT. Residues: CASSLWAASNQPQHF. This chain uses TRBV27 with TRBJ1-5, with no clear D. Trimming shortened V by 1 base and J by 0 bases, and 7 bases separated the two germline ends. Per germline, CDR1 MNHEY and CDR2 SMNVEV (reference sequence). The CDR3 has 15 amino acids.

This clonotype was recorded many times. The chain uses TRBV28 and TRBJ1-4; 7 nucleotides line up with TRBD1. This CDR3 is 14 amino acids long. Germline values: CDR1 MDHEN, CDR2 SYDVKM. The V gene end was trimmed by 8 bases and the J gene end by 5 bases; junction bases not matched to a gene: 8. The chain's CDR3 is CASGTGAPNEKLFF. The DNA for the CDR3 is TGTGCCAGCGGAACAGGGGCGCCCAATGAAAAACTGTTTTTT.

This clonotype was detected a few times. This chain links TRBV4-1 with TRBJ1-1, with a possible D match to TRBD1 (5 bases). V lost 3 bases and J 4 bases, leaving 15 bases between the germline ends. The CDR3 loop spans 15 amino acids. Germline loops: CDR1 MGHRA, CDR2 YSYEKL. The CDR3 here is CASSHLGVTTTEAFF. The CDR3 region has the DNA TGCGCCAGCAGCCATCTAGGGGTCACGACCACTGAAGCTTTCTTT.

The V call is TRBV2, the J call TRBJ2-7; 7 positions agree with TRBD1. In germline, CDR1 is SNHLY, CDR2 FYNNEI. The V and J ends lost 3 bases and 7 bases, in that order; junction bases with no gene match: 12. CDR3 length: 15 residues. The CDR3 sequence: CASSDPGTALREQYF. The CDR3 nucleotides read TGTGCCAGCAGTGATCCCGGGACAGCTCTGAGGGAGCAGTACTTC.

V usage is TRBV28 and J usage is TRBJ2-7; the D gene could be TRBD1 or TRBD2 (5 bases each). Between the trimmed V and J ends, which lost 5 bases and 4 bases, there was a span of 9 bases. This CDR3 region has 12 residues. Germline assignment: CDR1 MDHEN and CDR2 SYDVKM. The CDR3 spells CASSPWGYEQYF. CDR3 coding DNA: TGTGCCAGCAGTCCTTGGGGGTACGAGCAGTACTTC.

Ten or more counts support this clonotype. The chain couples TRBV12-3 or TRBV12-4 to TRBJ2-3, with 12 bases fitting TRBD2. Trimming cost V 6 bases and J 4 bases; bases outside gene matches: 11. This CDR3 contains 17 residues. The CDR3 loop is CASSQYSSGRVSDTQYF. Written as DNA, the CDR3 is TGTGCCAGCAGCCAGTACTCTAGCGGGAGGGTGTCAGATACGCAGTATTTT.

In its sample, this clonotype was seen many times. This chain uses TRBV12-3 or TRBV12-4 with TRBJ2-4, with D possibly called TRBD1 or TRBD2 (5 bases each). V was shortened by 6 bases and J by 7 bases, with 22 bases between the two germline ends. The CDR3 consists of 16 residues. This CDR3 is CASSPSLGSWGNIQYF. As DNA, the CDR3 is TGTGCCAGCAGCCCTTCGCTCGGTTCCTGGGGGAACATTCAGTACTTC.

The rearrangement links TRBV5-1 to TRBJ2-7, with D hard to call. The V gene's germline CDR1 is SGHRS and CDR2 YFSETQ. The CDR3 runs 13 residues. Trimming cost V 0 bases and J 2 bases, with 6 bases left between them. For the CDR3, the DNA is TGCGCCAGCAGCTTGGAGGCCGCCTACGAGCAGTACTTC. Translated: CASSLEAAYEQYF.

The J gene is TRBJ1-5, the V gene TRBV19; 10 bases map to TRBD1. CDR3 length: 16 amino acids. CDR1 is LNHDA and CDR2 is SQIVND in the germline V gene (reference sequence). Losses at the gene ends were 4 bases for V and 3 bases for J; bases not matched to a gene: 6. This CDR3 is CASSRQGAENNQPQHF. In DNA, the CDR3 is TGTGCCAGTAGTAGACAGGGGGCGGAAAACAATCAGCCCCAGCATTTT.

In its sample, this clonotype was seen a few times. The genes are TRBV27 and TRBJ1-5; D is ambiguous. The germline V gene encodes CDR1 MNHEY and CDR2 SMNVEV (reference sequence). The CDR3 is 19 residues long. Trimming left V 5 bases short and J 1 base short, with 24 bases between. The CDR3 nucleotides are TGTGCCAGCAGTCAAACGGCCTTTTCTATTTTCGAGAGCAATCAGCCCCAGCATTTT. It codes for CASSQTAFSIFESNQPQHF.

This clonotype was observed at least ten times. The chain joins TRBV9 to TRBJ2-1, with 8 bases that match TRBD2. Germline loops: CDR1 SGDLS, CDR2 YYNGEE. The length of the CDR3 is 15 residues. The trim removed 2 bases at V and 3 bases at J, leaving 4 bases unmatched. The CDR3 sequence is CASSVSGTSYNEQFF. CDR3 nucleotide sequence: TGTGCCAGCAGCGTTAGCGGGACTAGCTACAATGAGCAGTTCTTC.

The chain carries TRBV27 and TRBJ2-5; D is perhaps TRBD2 (7 bases). V lost 9 bases to trimming and J lost 5 bases, with 19 bases between them. CDR3 length: 14 amino acids. Germline V CDR1 and CDR2: MNHEY, SMNVEV (reference sequence). The CDR3 DNA sequence: TGTGCCAGTCGTTCGGGGGGCCCGCGGGAGACCCAGTACTTC. Protein: CASRSGGPRETQYF.

This clonotype appeared a few times. The CDR3 nucleotides are TGTGCCAGTAGACCAGGGGGCATATCTAATGAAAAACTGTTTTTT. Protein: CASRPGGISNEKLFF. This rearrangement joins TRBV19 to TRBJ1-4, with 8 nucleotides matching TRBD1. V lost 6 bases to trimming and J lost 3 bases; unmatched junction nucleotides: 6. Germline V gene sequence: CDR1 LNHDA, CDR2 SQIVND (reference sequence). This CDR3 contains 15 residues.

This rearrangement joins TRBV6-1 to TRBJ2-3; 7 nucleotides agree with TRBD2. This CDR3 spans 16 amino acids. Germline CDR1 is MNHNS and CDR2 is SASEGT. J was trimmed by 3 bases and V by 5 bases; bases with no gene match: 11. CDR3 protein: CASSPLGSGFTDTQYF. CDR3 coding DNA: TGTGCCAGCAGTCCCCTAGGTAGCGGGTTTACAGATACGCAGTATTTT.

This clonotype was detected only a few times. A much bigger clone sits one base away, suggesting this may be a read error. The chain employs TRBV14 and TRBJ2-7, with no clear D. V gave up 0 bases and J gave up 3 bases, with 3 bases separating them. The CDR3 extends over 12 amino acids. Per germline, CDR1 SGHDN and CDR2 FVKESK. CDR3 loop: CASSQDHYEQYF. The CDR3 nucleotides are TGTGCCAGCAGCCAAGACCACTACGAGCAGTACTTC.